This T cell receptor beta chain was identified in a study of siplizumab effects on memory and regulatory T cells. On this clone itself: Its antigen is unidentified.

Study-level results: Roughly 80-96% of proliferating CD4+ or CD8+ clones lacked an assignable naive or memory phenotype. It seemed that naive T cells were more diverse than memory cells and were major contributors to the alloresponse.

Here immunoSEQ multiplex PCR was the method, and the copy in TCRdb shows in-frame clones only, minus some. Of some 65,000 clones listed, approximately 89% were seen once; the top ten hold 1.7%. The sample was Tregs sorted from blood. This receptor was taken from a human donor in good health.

This CDR3 is CARSGQPQHF. DNA of the CDR3: TGTGCCCGCAGTGGGCAGCCCCAGCATTTT. V usage is TRBV19 and J usage is TRBJ1-5; D not certain. V lost 11 bases to trimming and J lost 7 bases, with 9 bases between them. The CDR3 contains 10 residues. In germline, CDR1 is LNHDA, CDR2 SQIVND (reference sequence).